One sample yielded the 13 T cell receptor beta chains listed below, sequenced in a study of blood T cell repertoires in COVID-19 (TCRdb year 2020). The library was produced with the immunoSEQ multiplex PCR assay. Held by TCRdb, this immuneACCESS table contains in-frame sequences only and omits some clones. Under half of the omission traces to an unresolved V gene where checked; the cause of the rest is unknown. Here the sample has a few hundred thousand clones; about 90% occur a single time. Around 0.6% of the sample goes to the ten largest clones. Sequencing was carried out using PBMCs or T cells enriched from blood (not recorded which). The receptors were sampled from a man aged 18 to 29 who had recovered from COVID-19.

This clone was observed many times. V gene TRBV11-1 combines with J gene TRBJ1-1; perhaps TRBD1 as D (6 bases). This CDR3 has 15 residues. The V end was cut by 0 bases, the J end by 5 bases, with 13 bases between. The germline V gene has CDR1 SGHAT and CDR2 FQDESV (reference sequence). CDR3 nucleotide sequence: TGTGCCAGCAGCTTAGCCCAGGGGCGGTGGACTGAAGCTTTCTTT. Protein product: CASSLAQGRWTEAFF.

V usage is TRBV7-3 and J usage is TRBJ2-5; 12 bases match TRBD2. There are 14 residues in the CDR3. Germline-derived CDR1 and CDR2 are SGHTA and FQGTGA. The ends lost 4 bases at V and 4 bases at J; junction bases unmatched: 1. The CDR3 DNA reads as TGTGCCAGCAGCTCGGGACTAGCGGGAGAGACCCAGTACTTC. This translates into CASSSGLAGETQYF.

The CDR3 spells CASSLQAGNYEQYF. The DNA for the CDR3 is TGCGCCAGCAGCTTACAGGCAGGGAACTACGAGCAGTACTTC. V gene TRBV5-1 combines with J gene TRBJ2-7; a possible D gene is TRBD1 (5 bases). CDR3 length: 14 residues. V shed 2 bases and J shed 3 bases, with 12 bases lying between them. Germline V CDR1 and CDR2: SGHRS, YFSETQ.

This clone was seen only once. The V and J genes are TRBV4-1 and TRBJ2-3; D gene uncertain. The CDR3 length is 13 residues. V lost 4 bases and J lost 5, with 10 bases in between. CDR1 and CDR2 from the germline V gene are MGHRA and YSYEKL. CDR3 amino acids: CASSPTPGDTQYF. CDR3 DNA sequence: TGCGCCAGCAGCCCAACACCGGGAGATACGCAGTATTTT.

The V and J genes are TRBV4-1 and TRBJ1-1; possibly TRBD1 for D (6 bases). Germline CDR1 reads MGHRA; CDR2 reads YSYEKL. The CDR3 sequence is 15 residues long. Trimming pared 3 bases from V and 0 bases from J, leaving 11 bases between. This CDR3 reads CASSQMDRMNTEAFF. CDR3 nucleotides: TGCGCCAGCAGCCAGATGGACAGAATGAACACTGAAGCTTTCTTT.

The chain's CDR3 is CASRKSGTGFNYGYTF. The CDR3 DNA is TGTGCCAGCAGAAAGTCGGGGACAGGGTTTAACTATGGCTACACCTTC. The rearrangement joins TRBV28 to TRBJ1-2; 9 bases map to TRBD1. The germline V gene encodes CDR1 MDHEN and CDR2 SYDVKM. The length of the CDR3 is 16 residues. Trimming removed 6 bases from V and 1 base from J; junction bases left unmatched: 9.

V and J are TRBV27 and TRBJ1-1, with D possibly matching TRBD1 (5 bases). Germline lookup yields CDR1 MNHEY and CDR2 SMNVEV (reference sequence). Trimming pared 8 bases from V and 3 bases from J, leaving 16 bases between. The CDR3 contains 14 residues. CDR3 loop: CASQGWGRDTEAFF. CDR3 bases: TGTGCCAGCCAGGGCTGGGGGAGGGACACTGAAGCTTTCTTT.

The CDR3 reads CSVVPGGTDTQYF. The CDR3 nucleotides read TGCAGCGTTGTGCCTGGAGGCACAGATACGCAGTATTTT. The V call is TRBV29-1, the J call TRBJ2-3; D is ambiguous. The CDR3 extends over 13 amino acids. Trimming removed 4 bases at V and 1 base at J, with 9 bases between. Germline CDR1 is SQVTM and CDR2 is ANQGSEA.

The V call is TRBV28, the J call TRBJ2-7; 10 bases fit TRBD2. Germline V gene lookup returns CDR1 MDHEN and CDR2 SYDVKM. J lost 6 bases, V lost 3 bases, and 5 bases had no gene match. The CDR3 loop spans 14 amino acids. The CDR3 loop reads CASSFSSGRSEQYF. CDR3 DNA: TGTGCCAGCAGTTTCTCTAGCGGGAGATCCGAGCAGTACTTC.

V and J are TRBV5-5 and TRBJ1-1, with no clear D. The CDR3 sequence is 15 residues long. Germline V gives CDR1 SGHKS, CDR2 YYEKEE (reference sequence). Trimming removed 2 bases at V and 1 base at J, with 12 bases between. DNA for the CDR3: TGTGCCAGCAGCTTAGGTGGAGGGTGGAACACTGAAGCTTTCTTT. This gives the protein CASSLGGGWNTEAFF.

The V call is TRBV30, the J call TRBJ1-6; a weak D match, TRBD1 (5 bases). Germline-derived CDR1 and CDR2 are GTSNPN and SVGIG (reference sequence). V lost 0 bases and J lost 10, with 13 bases in between. This CDR3 comprises 14 residues. The CDR3 spells CAWSVLEGRSPLHF. The CDR3 DNA is TGTGCCTGGAGTGTTCTGGAGGGGAGGTCACCCCTCCACTTT.

V usage is TRBV29-1 and J usage is TRBJ1-4; D unclear. Per the germline V gene, CDR1 is SQVTM and CDR2 is ANQGSEA. The CDR3 has 12 amino acids. V lost 0 bases and J 8 bases, leaving 7 bases between the germline ends. CDR3 DNA: TGCAGCGTTGAAGATGGGCCCGAAAAACTGTTTTTT. Its protein product is CSVEDGPEKLFF. The full variable domain, its missing parts supplied by reference TRBV29-1 and TRBJ1-4, is SAVISQKPSRDICQRGTSLTIQCQVDSQVTMMFWYRQQPGQSLTLIATANQGSEATYESGFVIDKFPISRPNLTFSTLTVSNMSPEDSSIYLCSVEDGPEKLFFGSGTQLSVL.

This clone is a singleton in its sample. The chain is built from TRBV4-2 and TRBJ2-7; weak D call: TRBD1 (6 bases). The CDR3 has 15 residues. The V gene lost 4 bases and the J gene lost 0 bases, with 13 bases spanning the gap. In germline, CDR1 is LGHNA, CDR2 YNFKEQ. The CDR3 region has the DNA TGTGCCAGCAGCCGCCAGGGGATGGACTCCTACGAGCAGTACTTC. It encodes CASSRQGMDSYEQYF.